Following are 30 T cell receptor beta chains from one sample sequenced in a study of monozygotic twins with inflammatory bowel disease. From the 5' RACE reads, TCRdb lists one entry per CDR3 protein and no DNA. The sample data list about 380,000 distinct CDR3 sequences. The sample comprised blood. These receptors originate from a human donor with ulcerative colitis or Crohn's disease, or a healthy co-twin of an affected twin (not recorded which).

The chain carries TRBV6-5 and TRBJ2-7. Germline V gene data show CDR1 as MNHEY and CDR2 as SVGAGI. The CDR3 covers 13 residues. The CDR3 sequence is CASSYGQVYEQYF.

V usage is TRBV12-3 or TRBV12-4 and J usage is TRBJ2-2; the D gene TCRdb calls, TRBD1, cannot be checked with no DNA. This CDR3 has 15 amino acids. This chain's CDR3 is CASRSGQVNTGELFF.

The chain couples TRBV5-1 to TRBJ2-7. Germline V lookup: CDR1 SGHRS, CDR2 YFSETQ. This CDR3 has 14 amino acids. CDR3 sequence: CASSYRQGSYEQYF.

This rearrangement joins TRBV7-2 to TRBJ2-7; TCRdb returns TRBD1, unconfirmable since there is no DNA. CDR1 and CDR2 (germline): SGHTA, FQGNSA. This CDR3 contains 16 residues. CDR3 protein: CASSPRWGTPYAEQYF.

The rearrangement links TRBV18 to TRBJ2-3; the D gene TCRdb calls, TRBD2, cannot be checked with no DNA. CDR3 length: 18 residues. Germline CDR1 reads KGHSH; CDR2 reads LQKENI. The CDR3 sequence is CASSPPGLAGGKTDTQYF.

This chain's CDR3 is CSARRSTGPSGANVLTF. The V and J genes are TRBV20-1 and TRBJ2-6; TCRdb gives TRBD1 as the D gene, but with no DNA this cannot be confirmed. Germline-derived CDR1 and CDR2 are DFQATT and SNEGSKA (reference sequence). The CDR3 has 17 amino acids.

This chain uses TRBV11-2 with TRBJ1-3; the D call from TCRdb, TRBD1, cannot be confirmed without DNA. This CDR3 is 17 amino acids long. Germline V gene lookup returns CDR1 SGHAT and CDR2 FQNNGV. CDR3 loop: CASSSQLQGYSGNTIYF.

V gene TRBV18 combines with J gene TRBJ2-3; TCRdb returns TRBD1, unconfirmable since there is no DNA. The CDR3 extends over 15 amino acids. CDR1 and CDR2 from the germline V gene are KGHSH and LQKENI. The CDR3 protein is CASSPRGQRADTQYF.

The rearrangement joins TRBV19 to TRBJ2-1; the D call from TCRdb, TRBD1, cannot be confirmed without DNA. The CDR3 sequence is 18 residues long. The germline CDR1 and CDR2 sequences are LNHDA and SQIVND (reference sequence). The CDR3 loop reads CASSYAPLQGYSYNEQFF. Full variable domain (rest looked up from reference TRBV19 and TRBJ2-1): DGGITQSPKYLFRKEGQNVTLSCEQNLNHDAMYWYRQDPGQGLRLIYYSQIVNDFQKGDIAEGYSVSREKKESFPLTVTSAQKNPTAFYLCASSYAPLQGYSYNEQFFGPGTRLTVL.

The chain carries TRBV5-1 and TRBJ2-1. The CDR3 has 12 residues. Germline loops: CDR1 SGHRS, CDR2 YFSETQ. The CDR3 loop reads CASSPQSNEQFF.

The V gene is TRBV7-2, the J gene TRBJ2-7. Germline lookup yields CDR1 SGHTA and CDR2 FQGNSA. The CDR3 is made up of 14 amino acids. The CDR3 loop reads CASSSPTSSYEQYF.

The chain combines TRBV5-1 with TRBJ2-2; TCRdb reports TRBD2, a call that lacks DNA to check it against. This CDR3 comprises 15 residues. Per germline, CDR1 SGHRS and CDR2 YFSETQ. The CDR3 here is CASSRLAENTGELFF.

The J gene is TRBJ1-1, the V gene TRBV7-9; TCRdb picks TRBD1, but there is no DNA to check that call. From germline, CDR1 is SEHNR and CDR2 FQNEAQ (reference sequence). The CDR3 loop spans 17 amino acids. CDR3 sequence reads: CASSSLLTGGANTEAFF.

The V call is TRBV27, the J call TRBJ2-3; as DNA is missing, the TRBD1 call by TCRdb cannot be tested. In germline, CDR1 is MNHEY, CDR2 SMNVEV (reference sequence). This CDR3 region has 16 residues. CDR3: CASSLWGDGYTDTQYF.

The rearrangement links TRBV7-7 to TRBJ2-1. This CDR3 region has 15 residues. Per germline, CDR1 SSHAT and CDR2 FNYEAQ (reference sequence). The CDR3 region is CASSQVGGSYNEQFF. Full variable domain (rest looked up from reference TRBV7-7 and TRBJ2-1): GAGVSQSPRYKVTKRGQDVTLRCDPISSHATLYWYQQALGQGPEFLTYFNYEAQPDKSGLPSDRFSAERPEGSISTLTIQRTEQRDSAMYRCASSQVGGSYNEQFFGPGTRLTVL.

The chain recombines TRBV12-3 or TRBV12-4 with TRBJ2-5; with no DNA, the TCRdb D assignment of TRBD1 cannot be verified. CDR3 size: 15 residues. CDR3 in amino acids: CASSLSRGSGETQYF.

This rearrangement joins TRBV4-1 to TRBJ2-7; the TCRdb call, TRBD2, lacks DNA for checking. Germline assignment: CDR1 MGHRA and CDR2 YSYEKL. This CDR3 is 15 amino acids long. The CDR3 loop reads CASSQYIAGPYEQYF.

This chain joins TRBV4-3 and TRBJ2-2. The germline gives CDR1 LGHNA, CDR2 YSLEER. This CDR3 region has 17 residues. CDR3 loop: CASSQLNVAGNTGELFF.

The chain uses TRBV6-1 and TRBJ2-5; TCRdb outputs TRBD1, but without DNA this stays unchecked. This CDR3 spans 15 amino acids. The germline CDR1 and CDR2 sequences are MNHNS and SASEGT. The CDR3 sequence: CASTRTGTGQETQYF.

This chain uses TRBV20-1 with TRBJ1-1; TCRdb's D gene call, TRBD1, goes unchecked for lack of DNA. The CDR3 consists of 14 residues. Looked up from germline, CDR1 is DFQATT and CDR2 is SNEGSKA (reference sequence). CDR3 loop: CSASGGAPDTEAFF.

The rearrangement links TRBV10-3 to TRBJ1-6; TCRdb picks TRBD1, but there is no DNA to check that call. This CDR3 contains 14 residues. Germline CDR1 ENHRY, CDR2 SYGVKD. Here the CDR3 reads CAIRNRGIGSPLHF.

The V and J genes are TRBV11-1 and TRBJ2-2; absent DNA, TCRdb's TRBD1 call cannot be checked. Germline CDR1 reads SGHAT; CDR2 reads FQDESV (reference sequence). The CDR3 length is 18 residues. CDR3 amino acids: CASSLAHGTGHNTGELFF.

The V call is TRBV7-2, the J call TRBJ2-7; TCRdb's D gene call, TRBD1, goes unchecked for lack of DNA. The CDR3 sequence is 15 residues long. The V gene's germline CDR1 is SGHTA and CDR2 FQGNSA. CDR3 sequence: CASSLGQWSSYEQYF.

The chain's CDR3 is CASSSSWDTQYF. The V call is TRBV5-4, the J call TRBJ2-3. Per the germline V gene, CDR1 is SGHNT and CDR2 is YYREEE (reference sequence). The CDR3 is 12 amino acids.

V usage is TRBV4-2 and J usage is TRBJ2-5. The CDR3 has 16 amino acids. Germline values: CDR1 LGHNA, CDR2 YNFKEQ. The CDR3 is CASSQDLWATQETQYF.

The V and J genes are TRBV2 and TRBJ2-7. The CDR3 is 13 residues long. Germline CDR1 and CDR2: SNHLY and FYNNEI. The CDR3 reads CASHRGSHREQYF.

The rearrangement links TRBV14 to TRBJ2-1; no DNA is available, so the TRBD1 call from TCRdb remains unchecked. Germline CDR1 and CDR2: SGHDN and FVKESK. This CDR3 region has 15 residues. CDR3 sequence: CASSQAGVTYNEQFF.

The rearrangement joins TRBV4-3 to TRBJ2-5; TCRdb designates TRBD2, a call that cannot be tested without DNA. The length of the CDR3 is 16 residues. The V gene's germline CDR1 is LGHNA and CDR2 YSLEER. CDR3 amino acids: CASSQDRLAGEETQYF.

This chain joins TRBV6-1 and TRBJ1-4; without DNA, the TCRdb call of TRBD1 cannot be checked. This CDR3 has 15 residues. Germline V CDR1 and CDR2: MNHNS, SASEGT. The CDR3 spells CASSKDPSTNEKLFF.

The chain uses TRBV5-1 and TRBJ1-2; TCRdb outputs TRBD1, but without DNA this stays unchecked. Germline lookup yields CDR1 SGHRS and CDR2 YFSETQ. This CDR3 comprises 14 residues. CDR3 region: CASKGGPANYGYTF.